This TCR beta chain is from a study of blood T cell repertoires in COVID-19. For the study at large: T cells, B-cell-depleted T cells, or PBMCs provided the cDNA or gDNA that served as material.

The CDR3 covers 16 residues. Germline-derived CDR1 and CDR2 are MNHEY and SVGEGT. Germline trimming cut 0 bases from V and 0 bases from J; bases unmatched to any gene: 5. During active infection, Seattle patients enrolled and were then monitored through disease. This table comes from immunoSEQ multiplex PCR, and its TCRdb copy is limited to in-frame clones, with some not included. The table includes about 97,000 clones, roughly 87% detected once. Material for sequencing was peripheral blood. The chain uses TRBV6-2 or TRBV6-3 and TRBJ2-7, with 7 bases matching TRBD2. The sequence was obtained from a woman aged 45-65 years with COVID-19, enrolled during active disease. In nucleotides, the CDR3 is TGTGCCAGCAGTTACTCAGGGAGGGCCGGCTCCTACGAGCAGTACTTC. Translation gives CASSYSGRAGSYEQYF.